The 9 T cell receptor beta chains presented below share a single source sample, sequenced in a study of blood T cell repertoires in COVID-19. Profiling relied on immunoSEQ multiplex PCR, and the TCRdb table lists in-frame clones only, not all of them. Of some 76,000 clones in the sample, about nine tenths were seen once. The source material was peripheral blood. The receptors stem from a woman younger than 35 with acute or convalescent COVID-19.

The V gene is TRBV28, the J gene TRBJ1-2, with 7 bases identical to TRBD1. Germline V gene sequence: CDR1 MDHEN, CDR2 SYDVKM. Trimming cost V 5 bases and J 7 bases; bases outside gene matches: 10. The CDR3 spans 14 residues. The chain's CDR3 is CASSPNRGDGGYTF. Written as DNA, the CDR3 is TGTGCCAGCAGTCCGAACAGGGGTGACGGTGGCTACACCTTC.

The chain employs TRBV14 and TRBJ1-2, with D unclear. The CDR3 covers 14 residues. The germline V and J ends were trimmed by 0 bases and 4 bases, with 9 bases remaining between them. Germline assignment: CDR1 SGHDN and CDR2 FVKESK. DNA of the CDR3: TGTGCCAGCAGCCAAGATCGAGGCGGCTATGGCTACACCTTC. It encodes CASSQDRGGYGYTF.

CDR3 coding DNA: TGCAGCGTTGAGACAGGGGGCTTGATAGGAACAGATACGCAGTATTTT. It yields the protein CSVETGGLIGTDTQYF. V usage is TRBV29-1 and J usage is TRBJ2-3, with TRBD1 matching over 10 bases. There are 16 residues in the CDR3. Germline V lookup: CDR1 SQVTM, CDR2 ANQGSEA. The trim removed 3 bases at V and 3 bases at J, leaving 9 bases unmatched.

The CDR3 is CASSPRTDRDTQYF. The DNA for the CDR3 is TGTGCCAGCAGCCCACGAACCGACAGGGATACGCAGTATTTT. The chain combines TRBV3-1 (or the pseudogene TRBV3-2) with TRBJ2-3; D might be TRBD1 (6 bases). Germline loops: CDR1 LGHDT, CDR2 YNNKEL (reference sequence). The ends were cut back, 4 bases at V and 6 bases at J, with 14 bases in the middle. The CDR3 runs to 14 residues.

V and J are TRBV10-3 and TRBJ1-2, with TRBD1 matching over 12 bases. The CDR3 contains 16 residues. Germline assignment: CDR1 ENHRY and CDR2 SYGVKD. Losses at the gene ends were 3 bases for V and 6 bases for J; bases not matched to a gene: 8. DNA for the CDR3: TGTGCCATCAGTGAAATTGGGACAGGGGGCGCGGATGGCTACACCTTC. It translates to CAISEIGTGGADGYTF.

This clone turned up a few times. The CDR3 here is CAWSRGASETQYF. For the CDR3, the DNA is TGTGCCTGGAGTAGGGGTGCGAGTGAGACCCAGTACTTC. The genes are TRBV30 and TRBJ2-5; a weak D match, TRBD1 (5 bases). The germline V and J ends were trimmed by 2 bases and 5 bases, with 12 bases remaining between them. The CDR3 sequence is 13 residues long. Germline loops: CDR1 GTSNPN, CDR2 SVGIG (reference sequence). Together with reference TRBV30 and TRBJ2-5, the CDR3 gives the full variable domain: SQTIHQWPATLVQPVGSPLSLECTVEGTSNPNLYWYRQAAGRGLQLLFYSVGIGQISSEVPQNLSASRPQDRQFILSSKKLLLSDSGFYLCAWSRGASETQYFGPGTRLLVL.

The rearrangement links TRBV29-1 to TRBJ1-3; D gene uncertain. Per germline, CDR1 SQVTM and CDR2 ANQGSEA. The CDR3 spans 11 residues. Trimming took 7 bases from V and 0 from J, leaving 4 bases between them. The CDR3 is CSANSGNTIYF. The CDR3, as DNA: TGCAGCGCTAACTCTGGAAACACCATATATTTT. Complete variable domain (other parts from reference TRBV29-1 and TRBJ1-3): SAVISQKPSRDICQRGTSLTIQCQVDSQVTMMFWYRQQPGQSLTLIATANQGSEATYESGFVIDKFPISRPNLTFSTLTVSNMSPEDSSIYLCSANSGNTIYFGEGSWLTVV.

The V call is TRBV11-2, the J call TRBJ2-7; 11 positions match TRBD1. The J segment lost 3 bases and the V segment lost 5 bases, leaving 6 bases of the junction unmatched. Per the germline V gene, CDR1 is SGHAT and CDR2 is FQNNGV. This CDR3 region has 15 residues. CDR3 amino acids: CASSRTGTGGYEQYF. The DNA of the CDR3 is TGTGCCAGCAGCCGTACCGGGACAGGGGGCTACGAGCAGTACTTC.

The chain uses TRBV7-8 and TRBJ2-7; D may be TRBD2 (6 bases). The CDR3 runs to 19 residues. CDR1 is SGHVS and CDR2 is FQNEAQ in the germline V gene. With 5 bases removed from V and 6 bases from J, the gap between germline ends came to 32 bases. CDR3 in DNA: TGTGCCAGCAGCGTACGACTAGTTAGCAACTTGGGTAACTCGTCCGAGCAGTACTTC. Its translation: CASSVRLVSNLGNSSEQYF.